These 27 T cell receptor beta chains came from one sample sequenced in a study of cytomegalovirus exposure and HLA in healthy donors. Sequencing was performed with immunoSEQ multiplex PCR; in TCRdb, only in-frame clones are kept and a portion is missing. Of 100,000 to 150,000 clones listed, about nine tenths were seen once; the top ten hold approximately 2%. The sequenced sample consisted of PBMCs. These receptors were collected from a woman aged 18-30 years in good health and CMV-seronegative.

V usage is TRBV5-4 and J usage is TRBJ2-1; 8 positions agree with TRBD2. The CDR3 is 16 amino acids. The germline CDR1 and CDR2 sequences are SGHNT and YYREEE (reference sequence). V was clipped by 0 bases and J by 6 bases; unmatched bases: 8. CDR3 sequence: CASSLAGAGGLNEQFF. The CDR3 coding sequence is TGTGCCAGCAGCTTGGCGGGCGCGGGAGGCCTCAATGAGCAGTTCTTC.

This clone was seen only once. CDR3 in amino acids: CAWIRQGKLLSGNTIYF. CDR3 DNA: TGTGCCTGGATAAGACAGGGGAAACTACTTTCTGGAAACACCATATATTTT. The V gene is TRBV30, the J gene TRBJ1-3, with 8 bases identical to TRBD1. V lost 4 bases and J lost 1; bases outside the gene matches: 12. The CDR3 runs to 17 residues. Germline V gene data show CDR1 as GTSNPN and CDR2 as SVGIG (reference sequence).

The chain links TRBV28 to TRBJ2-5; 11 nucleotides align to TRBD2. Germline-derived CDR1 and CDR2 are MDHEN and SYDVKM. This CDR3 has 16 amino acids. V trimming: 3 bases; J trimming: 3 bases; junction bases outside the gene matches: 6. CDR3 loop: CASSFASGRREETQYF. The CDR3 DNA reads TGTGCCAGCAGTTTCGCTAGCGGGAGGAGGGAAGAGACCCAGTACTTC.

The chain carries TRBV19 and TRBJ1-4; tentatively, D is TRBD1 (6 bases). Germline V gene lookup returns CDR1 LNHDA and CDR2 SQIVND (reference sequence). The V end lost 5 bases, the J end lost 3 bases, and 10 bases lay between the germline ends. CDR3 length equals 14 residues. The CDR3 reads CASSSRQANEKLFF. CDR3 coding DNA: TGTGCCAGTAGTTCCAGACAGGCTAATGAAAAACTGTTTTTT.

In this sample, this clone turned up once. The chain combines TRBV7-9 with TRBJ2-6, with 10 bases fitting TRBD1. This CDR3 comprises 19 residues. J gave up 5 bases and V 1 base, and 11 bases lay outside the gene matches. Germline loops: CDR1 SEHNR, CDR2 FQNEAQ (reference sequence). The CDR3 region is CASSLESGQGYGRANVLTF. CDR3 bases: TGTGCCAGCAGCTTAGAGTCGGGACAGGGGTATGGGAGGGCCAACGTCCTGACTTTC.

This chain links TRBV29-1 with TRBJ2-3; 12 nucleotides agree with TRBD2. From germline, CDR1 is SQVTM and CDR2 ANQGSEA. With V trimmed by 8 bases and J by 6 bases, 9 bases remained unmatched. The CDR3 has 14 amino acids. CDR3 nucleotides: TGCAGCTCATCTAGCGGGAGGGTATCGGATACGCAGTATTTT. Its protein product is CSSSSGRVSDTQYF.

The rearrangement uses TRBV7-9 and TRBJ2-6; 7 bases agree with TRBD1. The V segment lost 4 bases and the J segment 1 base; nucleotides outside the gene matches: 10. The CDR3 totals 18 residues. CDR1 is SEHNR, CDR2 FQNEAQ, per germline (reference sequence). The CDR3 here is CASSSAGTARSGANVLTF. CDR3 coding DNA: TGTGCCAGCAGCTCGGCCGGGACAGCTAGATCTGGGGCCAACGTCCTGACTTTC.

This clone occurred a few times. V gene TRBV11-2 combines with J gene TRBJ2-7; a weak D match, TRBD1 (5 bases). The CDR3 has 14 residues. The germline gives CDR1 SGHAT, CDR2 FQNNGV. V was pared by 1 base and J by 0 bases, with 7 bases between. CDR3: CASSLGQSSYEQYF. CDR3 bases: TGTGCCAGCAGCTTAGGACAGAGCTCCTACGAGCAGTACTTC.

The chain uses TRBV18 and TRBJ1-2; TRBD1 is a possible D gene (5 bases). V shed 2 bases and J shed 1 base, with 14 bases lying between them. The CDR3 extends over 16 amino acids. Germline values: CDR1 KGHSH, CDR2 LQKENI. The CDR3 protein is CASSPSTGPVNYGYTF. DNA of the CDR3: TGTGCCAGCTCACCATCTACAGGACCGGTTAACTATGGCTACACCTTC.

The chain uses TRBV27 and TRBJ2-7, with 12 bases that match TRBD2. This CDR3 has 15 residues. The J segment lost 6 bases and the V segment lost 5 bases, leaving 8 bases of the junction unmatched. Germline CDR1 is MNHEY and CDR2 is SMNVEV (reference sequence). The DNA for the CDR3 is TGTGCCAGCAGTCCCCGACTAGCGGGAGTGGGCGAGCAGTACTTC. It codes for CASSPRLAGVGEQYF.

This clone was observed once. The V gene is TRBV28, the J gene TRBJ2-1; TRBD2 matches at 14 bases. Germline-derived CDR1 and CDR2 are MDHEN and SYDVKM. The length of the CDR3 is 19 residues. V trimming: 6 bases; J trimming: 1 base; junction bases outside the gene matches: 11. The CDR3 DNA is TGTGCCAGCAGCACCACCGGGACTAGCGGGAGTCTATCCTACAATGAGCAGTTCTTC. Its translation: CASSTTGTSGSLSYNEQFF.

The rearrangement uses TRBV28 and TRBJ2-1; 11 bases line up with TRBD2. Germline-derived CDR1 and CDR2 are MDHEN and SYDVKM. The V segment lost 3 bases and the J segment 8 bases; nucleotides outside the gene matches: 6. This CDR3 region has 15 residues. The CDR3 region has the DNA TGTGCCAGCAGTTTCTCACTAGCGGGAGTGGATGAGCAGTTCTTC. This sequence encodes CASSFSLAGVDEQFF.

The chain combines TRBV4-1 with TRBJ2-2; TRBD2 is a possible D gene (5 bases). V gave up 6 bases and J gave up 3 bases, with 14 bases separating them. The V gene's germline CDR1 is MGHRA and CDR2 YSYEKL. The CDR3 sequence is 15 residues long. CDR3 bases: TGCGCCAGCAGTCAGCGGATTAAGGACACCGGGGAGCTGTTTTTT. Translated, it gives CASSQRIKDTGELFF.

The chain couples TRBV6-1 to TRBJ2-5; D is uncertain. Germline values: CDR1 MNHNS, CDR2 SASEGT. The ends were cut back, 2 bases at V and 5 bases at J, with 9 bases in the middle. The CDR3 is made up of 13 amino acids. The CDR3 sequence is CASSEMLRETQYF. Here the CDR3 DNA reads TGTGCCAGCAGTGAAATGCTTCGGGAGACCCAGTACTTC.

V and J are TRBV5-4 and TRBJ1-3; maybe TRBD1 (6 bases). Germline CDR1 is SGHNT and CDR2 is YYREEE (reference sequence). Trimming took 6 bases from V and 4 from J, leaving 11 bases between them. The CDR3 has 13 residues. CDR3 nucleotide sequence: TGTGCCAGCAAGTACAGGGAAGGAAACACCATATATTTT. This codes for CASKYREGNTIYF.

The chain joins TRBV28 to TRBJ2-7, with a tentative D call TRBD1 (6 bases). CDR1 is MDHEN and CDR2 is SYDVKM in the germline V gene. With 4 bases removed from V and 5 bases from J, the gap between germline ends came to 12 bases. The CDR3 covers 13 residues. The CDR3 DNA is TGTGCCAGCAGTTACGACAGGCGAAACGAGCAGTACTTC. This sequence encodes CASSYDRRNEQYF.

The chain recombines TRBV19 with TRBJ1-5; D perhaps matches TRBD1 (5 bases). CDR3 length: 15 residues. Germline V gives CDR1 LNHDA, CDR2 SQIVND (reference sequence). V lost 8 bases to trimming and J lost 6 bases, with 20 bases between them. Written as DNA, the CDR3 is TGTGCCAGTGTGTCGAAGGGGATGGGGGGTCAGCCCCAGCATTTT. Its protein product is CASVSKGMGGQPQHF.

The chain employs TRBV11-3 and TRBJ2-7, with 7 bases aligning to TRBD2. The CDR3 length is 15 residues. Germline loops: CDR1 SGHNT, CDR2 YENEEA. Losses at the gene ends were 4 bases for V and 3 bases for J; bases not matched to a gene: 9. CDR3 coding DNA: TGTGCCAGCAGCTACAGAACTAGCGCGAACTACGAGCAGTACTTC. It translates to CASSYRTSANYEQYF.

The rearrangement uses TRBV7-2 and TRBJ1-2; no definite D call. V gave up 5 bases and J gave up 2 bases, with 15 bases separating them. The CDR3 sequence is 15 residues long. CDR1 and CDR2 from the germline V gene are SGHTA and FQGNSA. The CDR3 DNA is TGTGCCAGCAGCCCTGAGGGTCCCCAGAACTATGGCTACACCTTC. Protein product: CASSPEGPQNYGYTF.

The sample holds a few counts of this clone. This rearrangement joins TRBV19 to TRBJ2-2; the match to TRBD1 covers 8 bases. The CDR3 runs 18 residues. V lost 4 bases and J lost 5; bases outside the gene matches: 15. Germline loops: CDR1 LNHDA, CDR2 SQIVND (reference sequence). Written as DNA, the CDR3 is TGTGCCAGTAGTAAGGGGACAGGCCACCTTCAACTTACCGGGGAGCTGTTTTTT. Protein sequence: CASSKGTGHLQLTGELFF. Full variable domain (remainder filled in from reference TRBV19 and TRBJ2-2): DGGITQSPKYLFRKEGQNVTLSCEQNLNHDAMYWYRQDPGQGLRLIYYSQIVNDFQKGDIAEGYSVSREKKESFPLTVTSAQKNPTAFYLCASSKGTGHLQLTGELFFGEGSRLTVL.

This rearrangement joins TRBV19 to TRBJ2-3, with 8 bases that match TRBD2. Trimming cost V 5 bases and J 1 base; bases outside gene matches: 5. The CDR3 contains 15 residues. The germline V gene has CDR1 LNHDA and CDR2 SQIVND (reference sequence). The CDR3 spells CASSLSGTRTDTQYF. The CDR3 DNA sequence: TGTGCCAGTAGTCTTAGCGGGACTCGCACAGATACGCAGTATTTT.

This chain joins TRBV29-1 and TRBJ1-2, with a possible D match to TRBD1 (5 bases). V was shortened by 7 bases and J by 7 bases, with 16 bases between the two germline ends. This CDR3 has 12 amino acids. The germline V gene has CDR1 SQVTM and CDR2 ANQGSEA. CDR3: CSGKGSGLGYTF. The DNA of the CDR3 is TGCAGCGGGAAGGGGTCCGGCCTTGGCTACACCTTC.

The chain uses TRBV11-3 and TRBJ2-7; D is perhaps TRBD1 (5 bases). The V end was cut by 4 bases, the J end by 4 bases, with 17 bases between. The CDR3 spans 15 residues. Germline V gene lookup returns CDR1 SGHNT and CDR2 YENEEA. Here the CDR3 DNA reads TGTGCCAGCAGCTCAAAGATAGCCAGGGCTTACGAGCAGTACTTC. It translates to CASSSKIARAYEQYF.

The gene calls are TRBV2 and TRBJ2-5; TRBD1 matches at 7 bases. Germline V gives CDR1 SNHLY, CDR2 FYNNEI. The CDR3 loop spans 15 amino acids. The trim removed 3 bases at V and 0 bases at J, leaving 4 bases unmatched. This CDR3 is CASSDRGQYQETQYF. The CDR3 DNA reads as TGTGCCAGCAGTGACCGGGGACAGTACCAAGAGACCCAGTACTTC.

The chain is built from TRBV7-9 and TRBJ2-3; 8 nucleotides agree with TRBD2. Germline V lookup: CDR1 SEHNR, CDR2 FQNEAQ (reference sequence). V shed 5 bases, J shed 2 bases, and the junction held 6 bases outside the gene matches. The CDR3 totals 15 residues. The CDR3 is CASSPTSGHTDTQYF. The CDR3 nucleotides are TGTGCCAGCAGCCCAACTAGCGGACACACAGATACGCAGTATTTT.

V usage is TRBV6-6 and J usage is TRBJ2-3, with D hard to call. The CDR3 extends over 11 amino acids. Looked up from germline, CDR1 is MNHNY and CDR2 is SVGAGI (reference sequence). V was clipped by 5 bases and J by 2 bases, with 2 bases between them. The CDR3 DNA is TGTGCCAGCAGTCTCACAGATACGCAGTATTTT. Encoded protein: CASSLTDTQYF.

The rearrangement joins TRBV28 to TRBJ1-1; no clear D. This CDR3 is built from 15 residues. Trimming shortened V by 7 bases and J by 2 bases, and 17 bases separated the two germline ends. CDR1 MDHEN and CDR2 SYDVKM come from the germline V gene. CDR3 DNA: TGTGCCAGCACACCAGTGGGGAGAGCTAACACTGAAGCTTTCTTT. This sequence encodes CASTPVGRANTEAFF.